This is a list of T cell receptor beta chains from one sample in a study of PD-L1 blockade in urothelial cancer. Profiling relied on immunoSEQ multiplex PCR, and the TCRdb table lists in-frame clones only, not all of them. The top ten hold roughly 12% of the sample, which has tens of thousands of clones, about 88% seen once. Material: PBMCs, obtained around atezolizumab (anti-PD-L1) treatment. These receptors were obtained from a man aged 60 to 69 with urothelial cancer. Each CDR3 is given with its conserved first and last residue. D genes are given only for firm matches. Expanded clones are given a class, and other clones once, few, many or no size at all.

d_gene: NA
j_gene: TRBJ1-2
v_gene: TRBV5-4
abundance: NA
CDR3aa: CASSLQGTDYGYTF
CDR3nt: TGTGCCAGCAGCTTGCAGGGCACCGACTATGGCTACACCTTC

d_gene: TRBD1
j_gene: TRBJ1-4
v_gene: TRBV4-1
abundance: NA
CDR3aa: CASSQPRDRDEKLFF
CDR3nt: TGCGCCAGCAGCCAGCCCCGGGACAGGGATGAAAAACTGTTTTTT

d_gene: NA
j_gene: TRBJ1-2
v_gene: TRBV6-6
abundance: NA
CDR3aa: CASSYRAGGYGYTF
CDR3nt: TGTGCCAGCAGTTACAGGGCGGGCGGATATGGCTACACCTTC

d_gene: NA
j_gene: TRBJ1-1
v_gene: TRBV5-1
abundance: NA
CDR3aa: CASSSGYTEAFF
CDR3nt: TGCGCCAGCAGCTCAGGGTACACTGAAGCTTTCTTT

d_gene: TRBD1
j_gene: TRBJ2-7
v_gene: TRBV29-1
abundance: NA
CDR3aa: CSAAIDARTGVSSEQYF
CDR3nt: TGCAGCGCTGCGATAGACGCGAGGACAGGGGTTAGCAGCGAGCAGTACTTC

d_gene: TRBD1
j_gene: TRBJ1-2
v_gene: TRBV9
abundance: NA
CDR3aa: CASSAGTGDGYTF
CDR3nt: TGTGCCAGCAGCGCGGGGACAGGGGATGGCTACACCTTC

d_gene: TRBD1
j_gene: TRBJ1-1
v_gene: TRBV11-3
abundance: NA
CDR3aa: CASSTGQSLETEAFF
CDR3nt: TGTGCCAGCAGCACGGGACAGTCCCTTGAGACTGAAGCTTTCTTT

d_gene: NA
j_gene: TRBJ1-2
v_gene: TRBV7-2
abundance: NA
CDR3aa: CASSLVVRAGGYTF
CDR3nt: TGTGCCAGCAGCTTAGTCGTCAGGGCCGGTGGCTACACCTTC

d_gene: TRBD1
j_gene: TRBJ1-2
v_gene: TRBV29-1
abundance: NA
CDR3aa: CSVGDSNYGYTF
CDR3nt: TGCAGCGTGGGGGACAGTAACTATGGCTACACCTTC

d_gene: TRBD1
j_gene: TRBJ1-2
v_gene: TRBV28
abundance: NA
CDR3aa: CASSRPGTGTYGYTF
CDR3nt: TGTGCCAGCAGCCGTCCCGGGACAGGGACCTATGGCTACACCTTC

d_gene: TRBD2
j_gene: TRBJ2-3
v_gene: TRBV5-4
abundance: NA
CDR3aa: CASSGGGSTDTQYF
CDR3nt: TGTGCCAGCAGCGGCGGGGGGAGCACAGATACGCAGTATTTT

d_gene: NA
j_gene: TRBJ2-4
v_gene: TRBV5-4
abundance: NA
CDR3aa: CASSLLGGQNIQYF
CDR3nt: TGTGCCAGCAGCTTGTTGGGGGGGCAAAACATTCAGTACTTC

d_gene: TRBD2
j_gene: TRBJ2-5
v_gene: TRBV28
abundance: NA
CDR3aa: CASSLLAGAETQYF
CDR3nt: TGTGCCAGCAGTTTACTAGCGGGGGCGGAGACCCAGTACTTC

d_gene: TRBD1
j_gene: TRBJ1-1
v_gene: TRBV27
abundance: NA
CDR3aa: CASSKGAWTEAFF
CDR3nt: TGTGCCAGCAGTAAGGGGGCCTGGACTGAAGCTTTCTTT

d_gene: NA
j_gene: TRBJ1-2
v_gene: TRBV9
abundance: few
CDR3aa: CASSGNRPSLRDGYTF
CDR3nt: TGTGCCAGCAGCGGAAACAGACCAAGTTTGAGGGATGGCTACACCTTC

d_gene: NA
j_gene: TRBJ2-1
v_gene: TRBV7-9
abundance: once
CDR3aa: CASSLMDTSRNEQFF
CDR3nt: TGTGCCAGCAGCCTAATGGACACCTCTAGGAATGAGCAGTTCTTC

d_gene: NA
j_gene: TRBJ2-7
v_gene: TRBV9
abundance: many
CDR3aa: CASSVDTGPYEQYF
CDR3nt: TGTGCCAGCAGCGTAGATACAGGGCCCTACGAGCAGTACTTC

d_gene: NA
j_gene: TRBJ2-5
v_gene: TRBV4-2
abundance: NA
CDR3aa: CASSQAPGMTQYF
CDR3nt: TGTGCCAGCAGCCAAGCTCCAGGAATGACCCAGTACTTC

d_gene: NA
j_gene: TRBJ1-5
v_gene: TRBV30
abundance: NA
CDR3aa: CAWSDRSISNQPQHF
CDR3nt: TGTGCCTGGAGTGATCGGTCTATTAGCAATCAGCCCCAGCATTTT

d_gene: TRBD2
j_gene: TRBJ2-3
v_gene: TRBV28
abundance: NA
CDR3aa: CASSSPSTSGSTDTQYF
CDR3nt: TGTGCCAGCAGTTCCCCTTCGACTAGCGGTAGCACAGATACGCAGTATTTT

d_gene: NA
j_gene: TRBJ1-5
v_gene: TRBV7-9
abundance: NA
CDR3aa: CASSHPGQPQHF
CDR3nt: TGTGCCAGCAGCCACCCAGGTCAGCCCCAGCATTTT

d_gene: NA
j_gene: TRBJ1-2
v_gene: TRBV5-4
abundance: NA
CDR3aa: CASSPGPALRFYGYTF
CDR3nt: TGTGCCAGCAGCCCGGGTCCGGCCCTAAGATTCTATGGCTACACCTTC